The sequence of this TCR beta chain was determined in a study of cytomegalovirus exposure and HLA in healthy donors. This CDR3 comprises 17 residues. The germline gives CDR1 SEHNR, CDR2 FQNEAQ (reference sequence). Study-level findings and limits: Rates of TCR association differed by HLA locus in a later analysis, with DRB1 highest and HLA-C lowest.

Details on this clone: Its antigen remains unidentified. Relative to the germline gene, one junction end is altered; a read error may explain this.

Vbeta (60) and Jbeta (13) primers were used in the PCR. Only in-frame clones appear in the TCRdb table, and some are missing; sequencing was by immunoSEQ multiplex PCR. The sample includes around 130,000 clones, 76% of them seen just once. The TCR sequence derives from a middle-aged man in good health and CMV-seronegative. The gene calls are TRBV7-9 and TRBJ2-7; the match to TRBD2 covers 12 bases. Material: PBMCs. CDR3 in DNA: TGTTCCAGCAGCTTACCCCTCGGACTAGCGGGGTTCCACGAGCAGTACTTC. Translated, it gives CSSSLPLGLAGFHEQYF.